Listed below are T cell receptor beta chains from one sample, sequenced in a study of cytomegalovirus exposure and HLA in healthy donors. Profiling relied on immunoSEQ multiplex PCR, and the TCRdb table lists in-frame clones only, not all of them. The sample holds some 110,000 clones; roughly three quarters are singletons and the top ten take about 1.6%. The sample was PBMCs. The receptors shown here come from a woman aged 18-29 years in good health and CMV-seronegative. Both conserved end residues are part of each CDR3. D genes are given only for firm matches. Clone size, where shown, is once, few, many, or a class for clones that have expanded.

clone_size d_call j_call v_call cdr3_nt cdr3_aa
NA TRBD1 TRBJ1-1 TRBV7-9 TGTGCCAGCAGCCCAACAGGGGCGAACACTGAAGCTTTCTTT CASSPTGANTEAFF
few TRBD1 TRBJ1-6 TRBV28 TGTGCCAGCTACTCCACGGCGACAGGGGATAATTCACCCCTCCACTTT CASYSTATGDNSPLHF
NA TRBD1 TRBJ1-2 TRBV5-6 TGTGCCAGCAGCTCGGACAGGGGTGTGAGGGGCTATGGCTACACCTTC CASSSDRGVRGYGYTF
few TRBD1 TRBJ1-4 TRBV28 TGTGCCAGCACCAAAGGGGACAGTGGCCGCGTTGCAAAACTGTTTTTT CASTKGDSGRVAKLFF
NA NA TRBJ2-2 TRBV15 TGTGCCACCAGCAGAGATCTCAGGTCCACCGGGGAGCTGTTTTTT CATSRDLRSTGELFF
NA TRBD1 TRBJ2-7 TRBV5-6 TGTGCCAGCAGCCGGGACAGGGGGCTTCCCAACGAGCAGTACTTC CASSRDRGLPNEQYF
NA NA TRBJ1-6 TRBV6-4 TGTGCCAGCAGTGACGGTCCGGCCAGTCGGGGTAGCTCCTATAATTCACCCCTCCACTTT CASSDGPASRGSSYNSPLHF
NA NA TRBJ1-2 TRBV19 TGTGCCAGTAGAGCCCGGGACTCCCAAGAGGGCTATGGCTACACCTTC CASRARDSQEGYGYTF
NA TRBD2 TRBJ2-7 TRBV7-2 TGTGCCAGCAGACCGGGGGGAGCCTACGAGCAGTACTTC CASRPGGAYEQYF
NA NA TRBJ1-6 TRBV11-2 TGTGCCAGCAGCTTAGCCGAATCGAGGTCACCCCTCCACTTT CASSLAESRSPLHF
NA NA TRBJ1-2 TRBV4-2 TGTGCCAGCAGCCAGAATACCCCGGGCCACGGGGGGCTAGGCTACACCTTC CASSQNTPGHGGLGYTF
NA TRBD2 TRBJ2-1 TRBV27 TGTGCCAGCAGAGCGGGGGGGAAATACAATGAGCAGTTCTTC CASRAGGKYNEQFF